These T cell receptor beta chains were read from a single sample in a study of shared clonotypes between healthy human individuals. Libraries were prepared by immunoSEQ multiplex PCR; TCRdb keeps only in-frame clonotypes and omits some of them. The table shows 2 million to 3 million clones, with 93% occurring only once. Sequences were obtained from naive CD4+ T cells from PBMCs. These receptors all come from a man between 18 and 29 years old in good health. Some clones in this sample may be carry-over from other donors' samples. Both conserved end residues are part of each CDR3. The order of the fields is D gene, clone size, J gene, CDR3 length, V gene, CDR3 DNA, CDR3 protein. D genes are given only for firm matches. Expanded clones get a size class; other rows say once, few or many, or leave the size out.

D: .
size: .
J: TRBJ1-1
length: 14
V: TRBV11-2
DNA: TGTGCCAGCAGCTTACCGTGGGGGAGCACTGAAGCTTTCTTT
CDR3: CASSLPWGSTEAFF

D: TRBD2
size: .
J: TRBJ2-1
length: 13
V: TRBV2
DNA: TGTGCCAGCAGTGGCGGGAGGGGGGGTGAGCAGTTCTTC
CDR3: CASSGGRGGEQFF

D: .
size: .
J: TRBJ2-5
length: 13
V: TRBV19
DNA: TGTGCCAGTAGGGTTAGCGGACAAGAGACCCAGTACTTC
CDR3: CASRVSGQETQYF

D: TRBD1
size: .
J: TRBJ1-1
length: 16
V: TRBV5-1
DNA: TGCGCCAGCAGCGTAGACAGGGGCGGAATGAACACTGAAGCTTTCTTT
CDR3: CASSVDRGGMNTEAFF

D: TRBD1
size: once
J: TRBJ2-7
length: 15
V: TRBV30
DNA: TGTGCCTGGAGGGGGATTCGGGACAGGGGCTACGAGCAGTACTTC
CDR3: CAWRGIRDRGYEQYF

D: .
size: .
J: TRBJ2-1
length: 12
V: TRBV11-2
DNA: TGTGCCAGCAGCTCCGCCCCCCGTTTCCAGTTCTTC
CDR3: CASSSAPRFQFF

D: .
size: .
J: TRBJ2-5
length: 14
V: TRBV7-3
DNA: TGTGCCAGCAGCTTAATGGGGGCCGCGGAGACCCAGTACTTC
CDR3: CASSLMGAAETQYF

D: .
size: .
J: TRBJ1-2
length: 12
V: TRBV5-1
DNA: TGCGCCAGCAGCTTGGAGGGTCATGGCTACACCTTC
CDR3: CASSLEGHGYTF

D: .
size: .
J: TRBJ1-1
length: 15
V: TRBV6-6
DNA: TGTGCCAGCACCCCTCAAGGGGGTGGGAACACTGAAGCTTTCTTT
CDR3: CASTPQGGGNTEAFF

D: .
size: .
J: TRBJ2-1
length: 14
V: TRBV9
DNA: TGTGCCAGCAGCGGTTTAGAGCCGAAGGAAGAGCAGTTCTTC
CDR3: CASSGLEPKEEQFF

D: TRBD1
size: .
J: TRBJ2-6
length: 18
V: TRBV28
DNA: TGTGCCAGCAGTCATCGACAGGGGGCCGCCTCTGGGGCCAACGTCCTGACTTTC
CDR3: CASSHRQGAASGANVLTF

D: .
size: .
J: TRBJ1-1
length: 15
V: TRBV7-2
DNA: TGTGCCAGCAGCTTAGTGTTGGAGTTCGGCACTGAAGCTTTCTTT
CDR3: CASSLVLEFGTEAFF

D: TRBD1
size: .
J: TRBJ2-5
length: 12
V: TRBV29-1
DNA: TGCAGCGGGGGACAGGGATCGGAGACCCAGTACTTC
CDR3: CSGGQGSETQYF

D: TRBD1
size: .
J: TRBJ1-2
length: 14
V: TRBV28
DNA: TGTGCCAGCAGTTTCAAGGGACAGAGCTATGGCTACACCTTC
CDR3: CASSFKGQSYGYTF

D: .
size: .
J: TRBJ2-2
length: 15
V: TRBV28
DNA: TGTGCCAGCAGGTTGGGCGGCCTAAACACCGGGGAGCTGTTTTTT
CDR3: CASRLGGLNTGELFF

D: .
size: .
J: TRBJ1-2
length: 15
V: TRBV29-1
DNA: TGCAGCGTTAATAGACCAGGAACCTCTAACTATGGCTACACCTTC
CDR3: CSVNRPGTSNYGYTF